One sample yielded the 14 T cell receptor beta chains listed below, sequenced in a study of blood T cell repertoires in COVID-19. Sequencing used immunoSEQ multiplex PCR; TCRdb keeps in-frame clones, though not all of them. The top ten clones hold approximately 1.8% of a sample with around 81,000 clones, more than 75% of them seen once. The sample taken for sequencing was peripheral blood. The receptor set was obtained from a woman aged 55-75 years with acute or convalescent COVID-19.

A note on this clone: Other DNA sequences in the sample encode the same CDR3. The genes are TRBV28 and TRBJ1-3, with D possibly matching TRBD1 (5 bases). This CDR3 comprises 16 residues. CDR1 and CDR2 (germline): MDHEN, SYDVKM. V dropped 2 bases and J dropped 0 bases, with 11 bases sitting between them. CDR3 in DNA: TGTGCCAGCAGTTTACCCCCAGACAGCTCTGGAAACACCATATATTTT. This gives the protein CASSLPPDSSGNTIYF.

The rearrangement uses TRBV13 and TRBJ1-1, with D unclear. Trimming took 1 base from V and 4 from J, leaving 7 bases between them. The CDR3 is 13 residues long. The germline V gene encodes CDR1 PRHDT and CDR2 FYEKMQ (reference sequence). DNA for the CDR3: TGTGCCAGCAGCTTAGAGGGAGGCACTGAAGCTTTCTTT. Its protein product is CASSLEGGTEAFF. Full variable domain (outside the CDR3, taken from reference TRBV13 and TRBJ1-1): AAGVIQSPRHLIKEKRETATLKCYPIPRHDTVYWYQQGPGQDPQFLISFYEKMQSDKGSIPDRFSAQQFSDYHSELNMSSLELGDSALYFCASSLEGGTEAFFGQGTRLTVV.

This sequence joins TRBV30 and TRBJ2-3, with a possible D match to TRBD2 (5 bases). V shed 3 bases and J shed 6 bases, with 10 bases lying between them. Germline-derived CDR1 and CDR2 are GTSNPN and SVGIG (reference sequence). The CDR3 totals 12 residues. CDR3 sequence: CAWRLSGDTQYF. The CDR3, as DNA: TGTGCCTGGAGACTTTCGGGGGATACGCAGTATTTT. Full variable domain (remainder filled in from reference TRBV30 and TRBJ2-3): SQTIHQWPATLVQPVGSPLSLECTVEGTSNPNLYWYRQAAGRGLQLLFYSVGIGQISSEVPQNLSASRPQDRQFILSSKKLLLSDSGFYLCAWRLSGDTQYFGPGTRLTVL.

The J gene is TRBJ2-7, the V gene TRBV28, with D maybe TRBD1 (5 bases). The V gene lost 8 bases and the J gene lost 0 bases, with 11 bases spanning the gap. The CDR3 runs 13 residues. Germline CDR1 is MDHEN and CDR2 is SYDVKM. Here the CDR3 DNA reads TGTGCCAGCGAGACAGCGAACTCCTACGAGCAGTACTTC. Translating gives CASETANSYEQYF.

V is TRBV6-2 or TRBV6-3 and J is TRBJ2-1; D perhaps matches TRBD2 (5 bases). V lost 6 bases, J lost 2 bases, and 17 bases lay in between. Germline CDR1 MNHEY, CDR2 SVGEGT. The CDR3 runs to 16 residues. CDR3 sequence (DNA): TGTGCCAGCAGCCACAATAGAGGGCAGACCTACAATGAGCAGTTCTTC. Amino acids: CASSHNRGQTYNEQFF.

The chain's CDR3 is CASSPDGLYGYTF. Written as DNA, the CDR3 is TGTGCCAGCAGCCCTGATGGGCTCTATGGCTACACCTTC. The chain links TRBV2 to TRBJ1-2; D not resolved. There are 13 residues in the CDR3. With 6 bases removed from V and 4 bases from J, the gap between germline ends came to 12 bases. CDR1 and CDR2 from the germline V gene are SNHLY and FYNNEI.

This clone has more than one count but fewer than ten. The chain carries TRBV18 and TRBJ1-1; D is unclear. CDR3 size: 13 residues. V was cut by 2 bases and J by 6 bases, with 10 bases left in between. The germline V gene has CDR1 KGHSH and CDR2 LQKENI. CDR3 sequence (DNA): TGTGCCAGCTCACCAAATCCTAGCGCTGAAGCTTTCTTT. It specifies CASSPNPSAEAFF.

The chain has TRBV13 and TRBJ2-7; 9 bases are a match to TRBD2. Germline V gives CDR1 PRHDT, CDR2 FYEKMQ (reference sequence). The V and J ends lost 7 bases and 3 bases, in that order; junction bases with no gene match: 7. The CDR3 consists of 14 residues. As DNA, the CDR3 is TGTGCCAGCAAATGGAGCGGGGGGTTCTACGAGCAGTACTTC. Residues: CASKWSGGFYEQYF.

This clone was recorded once. The V call is TRBV6-5, the J call TRBJ1-4; D not certain. The germline V gene has CDR1 MNHEY and CDR2 SVGAGI. V shed 6 bases and J shed 5 bases, with 16 bases lying between them. The CDR3 runs to 15 residues. The CDR3 is CASSGNSPENEKLFF. DNA of the CDR3: TGTGCCAGCAGCGGAAACAGCCCCGAGAATGAAAAACTGTTTTTT.

The chain uses TRBV6-6 and TRBJ2-3; TRBD2 matches at 7 bases. Germline values: CDR1 MNHNY, CDR2 SVGAGI (reference sequence). J lost 0 bases, V lost 6 bases, and 3 bases had no gene match. This CDR3 contains 14 residues. CDR3 in amino acids: CASRRDYSTDTQYF. The CDR3 nucleotides are TGTGCCAGCAGGCGGGACTACAGCACAGATACGCAGTATTTT.

The chain is built from TRBV5-4 and TRBJ2-3; the D gene is possibly TRBD1 (6 bases). This CDR3 is built from 13 residues. Trimming left V 0 bases short and J 6 bases short, with 8 bases between. Germline V lookup: CDR1 SGHNT, CDR2 YYREEE (reference sequence). CDR3 sequence: CASSLGGPDTQYF. For the CDR3, the DNA is TGTGCCAGCAGCTTGGGGGGGCCCGATACGCAGTATTTT.

The V gene is TRBV3-1 (or the pseudogene TRBV3-2), the J gene TRBJ1-2; D gene uncertain. The CDR3 consists of 13 residues. Trimming took off 4 bases at V and 5 bases at J, with 11 bases between the two ends. Per the germline V gene, CDR1 is LGHDT and CDR2 is YNNKEL (reference sequence). The CDR3 DNA reads TGTGCCAGCAGCCCCGGCAGGAGGTATGGCTACACCTTC. Translating it yields CASSPGRRYGYTF.

The V and J genes are TRBV27 and TRBJ1-2; D not resolved. Germline V gene lookup returns CDR1 MNHEY and CDR2 SMNVEV (reference sequence). Trimming shortened V by 2 bases and J by 7 bases, and 14 bases separated the two germline ends. This CDR3 region has 14 residues. CDR3 region: CASSLNYEGAGYTF. The CDR3 DNA follows: TGTGCCAGCAGTTTAAATTACGAGGGAGCTGGCTACACCTTC.

V usage is TRBV7-2 and J usage is TRBJ1-1; maybe TRBD1 (5 bases). CDR3 length: 17 amino acids. The ends were cut back, 3 bases at V and 5 bases at J, with 22 bases in the middle. Germline V lookup: CDR1 SGHTA, CDR2 FQGNSA. The CDR3 DNA reads as TGTGCCAGCAGCTTCTCTCCTCCCCCGGGGGGGTGGACTGAAGCTTTCTTT. Protein: CASSFSPPPGGWTEAFF.